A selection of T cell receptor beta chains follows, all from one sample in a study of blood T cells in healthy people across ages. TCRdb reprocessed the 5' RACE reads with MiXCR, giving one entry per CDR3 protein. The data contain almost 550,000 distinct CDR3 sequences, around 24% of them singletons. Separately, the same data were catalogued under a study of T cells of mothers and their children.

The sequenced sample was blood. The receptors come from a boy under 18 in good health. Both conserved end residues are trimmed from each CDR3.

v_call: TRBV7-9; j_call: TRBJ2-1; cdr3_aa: ASSLAPSGGAAEQF
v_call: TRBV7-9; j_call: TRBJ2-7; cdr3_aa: ASSRTWTGHEQY
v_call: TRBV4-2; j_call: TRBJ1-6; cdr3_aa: ASSLTALSDPQYNSPLH
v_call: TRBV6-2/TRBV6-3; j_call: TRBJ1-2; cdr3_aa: ASSYPSGRANYDGYT
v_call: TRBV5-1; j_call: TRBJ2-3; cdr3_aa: ASSLAEQGTDTQY
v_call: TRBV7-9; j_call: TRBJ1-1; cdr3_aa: ASSIYRGTGTEAF
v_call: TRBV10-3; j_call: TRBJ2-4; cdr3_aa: AISEGSGVAKNIQY
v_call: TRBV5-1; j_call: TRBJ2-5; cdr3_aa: ASSRGGLETQY
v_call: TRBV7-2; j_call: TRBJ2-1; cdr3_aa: ASSLGGGDRYNEQF
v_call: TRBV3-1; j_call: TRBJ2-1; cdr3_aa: ASSHELGYYNEQF
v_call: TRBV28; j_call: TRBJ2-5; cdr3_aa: ASRLTGTGMVKTQY
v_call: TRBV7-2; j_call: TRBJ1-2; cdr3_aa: ASSQDGQAGGYT
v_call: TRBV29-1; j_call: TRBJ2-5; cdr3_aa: SVEWTSGRETQY
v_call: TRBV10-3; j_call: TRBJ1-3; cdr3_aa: ATARGTVRISGNTIY
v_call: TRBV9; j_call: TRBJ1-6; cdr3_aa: ASSPSLGSYNSPLH
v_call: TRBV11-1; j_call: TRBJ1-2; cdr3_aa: ASSPPARTGKYLWNYGYT
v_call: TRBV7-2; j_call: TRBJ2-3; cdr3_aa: ASSLAVELADTQY
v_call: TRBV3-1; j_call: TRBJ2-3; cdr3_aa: ASSQKIGTALTDTQY
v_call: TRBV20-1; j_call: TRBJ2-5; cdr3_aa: SARDLQGSILETQY
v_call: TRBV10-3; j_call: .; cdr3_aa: ATSGQGATYEQY
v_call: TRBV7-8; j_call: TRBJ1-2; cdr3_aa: ASSLGQPSNYGYT
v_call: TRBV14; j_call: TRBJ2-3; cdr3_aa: ASSSGPWWAQSTDTQY
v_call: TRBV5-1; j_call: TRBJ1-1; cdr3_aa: ASSLLQSNTEAF
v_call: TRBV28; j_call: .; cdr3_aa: ASSLGGFTSHEQY
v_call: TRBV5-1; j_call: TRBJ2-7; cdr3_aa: ASSLDTYEQY
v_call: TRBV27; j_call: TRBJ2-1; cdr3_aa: ASSPEGAENEQF
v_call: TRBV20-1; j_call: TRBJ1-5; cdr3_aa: SACYAGGNQPQH
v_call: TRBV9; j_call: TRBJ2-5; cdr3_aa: ASSVRGASAETQY
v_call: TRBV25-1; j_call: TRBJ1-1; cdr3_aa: ASSDPGG
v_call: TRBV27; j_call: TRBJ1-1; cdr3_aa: ASSQTGGRTEAF
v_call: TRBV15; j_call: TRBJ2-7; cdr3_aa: ATSRDGVYEQY
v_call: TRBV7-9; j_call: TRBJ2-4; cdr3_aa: ASSSTGTKNIQY
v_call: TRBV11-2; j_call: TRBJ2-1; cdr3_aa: ASSSPKREYNEQF
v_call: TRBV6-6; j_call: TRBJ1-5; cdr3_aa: ASSYSSKADQPQH
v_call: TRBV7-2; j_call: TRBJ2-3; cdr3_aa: ASSEYWTSGGADTQY
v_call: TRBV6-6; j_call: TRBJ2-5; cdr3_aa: ASSTGGGNQETQY
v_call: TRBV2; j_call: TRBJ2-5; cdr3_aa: ASYRQQETLY
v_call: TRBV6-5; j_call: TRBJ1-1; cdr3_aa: ASSYSGVKPF
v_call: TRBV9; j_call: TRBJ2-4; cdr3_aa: ASSVVGGVGDIQY
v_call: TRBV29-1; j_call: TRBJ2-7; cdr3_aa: SVERPVAYEQY
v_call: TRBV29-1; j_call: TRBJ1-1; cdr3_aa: SVRDAEAF
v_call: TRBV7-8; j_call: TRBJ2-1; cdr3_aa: ASSLRRDMSYNEQF
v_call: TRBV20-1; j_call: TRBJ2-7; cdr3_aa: SARPILAGDSSEQY
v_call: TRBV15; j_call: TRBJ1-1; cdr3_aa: ATSRDGGSITF
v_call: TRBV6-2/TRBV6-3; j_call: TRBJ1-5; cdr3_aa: ASSYSGSNQPQH